The entry that follows covers one TCR beta chain sequence. Participant age was roughly 18 to 100 years, and participants resided in 24 US areas. V lost 6 bases and J lost 11, with 17 bases in between. This CDR3 spans 14 amino acids. Germline-derived CDR1 and CDR2 are LGHDT and YNNKEL (reference sequence). Some clones are missing from TCRdb's copy, which holds only in-frame ones; the method was immunoSEQ multiplex PCR. In the table there are some 350,000 clones, around 91% of which are singletons. The data derive from a study of blood T cell repertoires in COVID-19. The chain is built from TRBV3-1 (or the pseudogene TRBV3-2) and TRBJ1-6, with D tentatively TRBD1 (6 bases). Sequenced sample: PBMCs or T cells enriched from blood (not recorded which). The sequence was collected from a man younger than 30 who had recovered from COVID-19. CDR3 loop: CASSDGGGRAPLHF. The DNA of the CDR3 is TGTGCCAGCAGTGACGGGGGGGGCCGGGCACCCCTCCACTTT.